The 2 T cell receptor beta chains below all came from one sample that was sequenced in a study of molecular identifiers for immune sequencing clone quantification. Each CDR3 protein gets one entry after TCRdb re-called the PCR reads with MiXCR. The sample includes about 68,000 distinct CDR3 sequences, roughly 18% seen only once; the top ten take approximately 1.5%. Sequences were obtained from naive CD8+ T cells from blood, with Jurkat cell RNA spiked in. Subset denoted: FACS-sorted CD8+CD4-CCR7+CD45RA+ naive T cells. Receptors were obtained from a human donor in good health. Some libraries in this study had Jurkat cell RNA spiked in.

This clonotype was observed at least ten times. The gene calls are TRBV29-1 and TRBJ1-2; 10 positions agree with TRBD1. Germline V gene lookup returns CDR1 SQVTM and CDR2 ANQGSEA. This CDR3 spans 12 amino acids. The V gene end was trimmed by 5 bases and the J gene end by 7 bases; junction bases not matched to a gene: 4. The CDR3 reads CSVKTGGSGYTF. DNA of the CDR3: TGCAGCGTTAAGACAGGGGGCTCTGGCTACACCTTC.

The chain is built from TRBV9 and TRBJ2-3; 9 nucleotides line up with TRBD2. Germline loops: CDR1 SGDLS, CDR2 YYNGEE. The CDR3 loop spans 17 amino acids. V dropped 0 bases and J dropped 8; count of bases not matched to a gene: 13. CDR3 amino acids: CASSVVLRLADQSTQYF. The CDR3 DNA sequence: TGTGCCAGCAGCGTAGTTCTGAGACTAGCGGATCAAAGTACGCAGTATTTT.